These T cell receptor beta chains were read from a single sample in a study of blood T cell repertoires in COVID-19. Sequencing used immunoSEQ multiplex PCR; TCRdb keeps in-frame clones, though not all of them. The sample lists over 55,000 clones, 88% occurring once. Sequenced: peripheral blood. The receptors here all came from a human donor in a cohort sampled during active COVID-19. The CDR3 runs from the conserved cysteine through the conserved F or W. A D gene is named only where the DNA matches it firmly. Part of the rows lack a size; the others show once, few, many or a class for expanded clones.

V gene	clone size	D gene	J gene	CDR3 length	CDR3 protein	CDR3 DNA
TRBV5-6	-	-	TRBJ2-2	15	CASSLRRVNTGELFF	TGTGCCAGCAGCTTGCGCAGGGTAAACACCGGGGAGCTGTTTTTT
TRBV5-5	once	-	TRBJ2-7	14	CASSFAGQRREQYF	TGTGCCAGCAGCTTCGCGGGACAGCGGAGGGAGCAGTACTTC
TRBV7-2	-	TRBD2	TRBJ2-3	16	CASSLLAGVITDTQYF	TGTGCCAGCAGCTTATTAGCGGGGGTTATCACAGATACGCAGTATTTT
TRBV5-1	-	-	TRBJ1-2	14	CASSSDSSNYGYTF	TGCGCCAGCAGCTCCGACAGTTCTAACTATGGCTACACCTTC
TRBV14	-	-	TRBJ1-6	14	CASSTQVYNSPLHF	TGTGCCAGCAGCACCCAGGTCTATAATTCACCCCTCCACTTT
TRBV19	-	-	TRBJ1-6	14	CASRSSYFNSPLHF	TGTGCCAGTAGGTCCTCCTATTTTAATTCACCCCTCCACTTT
TRBV5-1	-	TRBD2	TRBJ2-7	16	CASSLGMGGSTYEQYF	TGCGCCAGCAGCTTGGGGATGGGAGGGTCAACCTACGAGCAGTACTTC
TRBV30	-	-	TRBJ1-6	12	CAWKQGPSPLHF	TGTGCCTGGAAGCAGGGCCCCTCACCCCTCCACTTT
TRBV4-1	-	-	TRBJ2-1	17	CASSQDSPARGLGEQFF	TGCGCCAGCAGCCAAGATTCACCCGCTCGGGGTCTCGGTGAGCAGTTCTTC
TRBV10-1	-	-	TRBJ2-5	14	CASSESEGRKTQYF	TGCGCCAGCAGTGAGTCGGAGGGCAGGAAGACCCAGTACTTC
TRBV24-1	-	TRBD1	TRBJ1-1	16	CATGGGDREIFTEAFF	TGTGCCACTGGTGGCGGTGACAGGGAAATTTTCACTGAAGCTTTCTTT
TRBV4-1	-	-	TRBJ1-3	15	CASSQREYPGNTIYF	TGCGCCAGCAGCCAAAGGGAGTACCCTGGAAACACCATATATTTT
TRBV7-2	-	TRBD1	TRBJ2-3	15	CASSSNRGNTDTQYF	TGTGCCAGCAGCTCGAACAGGGGTAACACAGATACGCAGTATTTT
TRBV15	-	-	TRBJ2-5	17	CATSRVAGWDSQETQYF	TGTGCCACCAGCAGAGTGGCAGGTTGGGACTCTCAAGAGACCCAGTACTTC
TRBV19	-	TRBD2	TRBJ2-7	15	CASSIVLASGYEQYF	TGTGCCAGTAGTATCGTACTAGCGAGTGGTTACGAGCAGTACTTC
TRBV7-9	-	-	TRBJ2-7	16	CASSLGNSGKTYEQYF	TGTGCCAGCAGCTTAGGGAATAGCGGAAAGACCTACGAGCAGTACTTC
TRBV3-1/TRBV3-2	once	-	TRBJ1-5	13	CASPTGWNQPQHF	TGTGCCAGCCCTACAGGGTGGAATCAGCCCCAGCATTTT
TRBV6-2/TRBV6-3	-	-	TRBJ1-1	13	CASSYTTGTEAFF	TGTGCCAGCAGTTATACGACGGGGACTGAAGCTTTCTTT
TRBV5-1	once	TRBD2	TRBJ2-7	14	CASSLAGGLYEQYF	TGCGCCAGCAGCTTGGCGGGGGGACTCTACGAGCAGTACTTC
TRBV29-1	-	-	TRBJ2-1	13	CSVVGQGVYEQFF	TGCAGCGTTGTGGGGCAGGGTGTATATGAGCAGTTCTTC
TRBV5-6	-	-	TRBJ1-1	14	CASSFGGRSTEAFF	TGTGCCAGCAGCTTTGGAGGGCGGAGCACTGAAGCTTTCTTT
TRBV9	-	TRBD1	TRBJ1-6	15	CASSSRQGYNSPLHF	TGTGCCAGCAGCTCGCGACAGGGTTATAATTCACCCCTCCACTTT
TRBV7-2	-	TRBD2	TRBJ2-5	14	CASSRGGPQETQYF	TGTGCCAGCAGTCGCGGGGGGCCCCAAGAGACCCAGTACTTC
TRBV9	-	-	TRBJ2-2	19	CASSPRSSSDPSNTGELFF	TGTGCCAGCAGCCCGCGATCAAGTAGCGACCCTTCGAACACCGGGGAGCTGTTTTTT
TRBV9	-	TRBD2	TRBJ2-1	15	CASSVEAGAYNEQFF	TGTGCCAGCAGCGTAGAAGCGGGGGCCTACAATGAGCAGTTCTTC